This T cell receptor (beta chain) was identified during a study of CD8+ T cells in alopecia areata. Study at large: Treatment comprised oral tofacitinib, 5 to 10 mg twice daily, in treated patients.

The CDR3 spans 11 residues. Germline V gene data show CDR1 as PRHDT and CDR2 as FYEKMQ (reference sequence). V was clipped by 3 bases and J by 7 bases, with 7 bases between them. Sequencing templates came from extracted RNA that was reverse transcribed into cDNA. Sequencing used immunoSEQ multiplex PCR; TCRdb keeps in-frame clones, though not all of them. The sample holds around 200,000 clones, 53% seen once. Note on this clone: The target antigen is unknown.

Overall study results and limits: Tissue-resident alphabeta T cells belonging to normal skin likewise get sequenced within scalp specimens. Under tofacitinib, fewer expanded CD8+ clones appeared among the top 100 scalp clones.

Treatment meaning: oral pan-JAK inhibitor, 5-10 mg twice daily. Sorting of PBMCs yielded the CD4+ and CD8+ T cells. J is TRBJ2-7 and V is TRBV13; a weak D match, TRBD2 (5 bases). The sequencing here drew on CD8+ T cells sorted from blood, taken at week 24, from a patient treated with tofacitinib. The receptor's source is a human donor with alopecia areata. The CDR3 region is CASSFGEEQYF. In DNA, the CDR3 is TGTGCCAGCAGCTTCGGGGAGGAGCAGTACTTC.